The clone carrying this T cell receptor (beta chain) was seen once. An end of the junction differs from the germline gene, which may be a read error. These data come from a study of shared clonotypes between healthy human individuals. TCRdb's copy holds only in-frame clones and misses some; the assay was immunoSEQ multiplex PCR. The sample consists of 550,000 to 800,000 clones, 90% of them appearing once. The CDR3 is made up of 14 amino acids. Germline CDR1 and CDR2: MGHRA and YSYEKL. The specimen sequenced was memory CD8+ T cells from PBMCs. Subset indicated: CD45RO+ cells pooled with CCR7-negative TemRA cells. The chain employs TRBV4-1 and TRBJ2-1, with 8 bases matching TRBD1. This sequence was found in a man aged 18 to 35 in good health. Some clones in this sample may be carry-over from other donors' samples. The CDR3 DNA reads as TGCGCCAGCAGCGAAGACAGGGGTAGGTATGAGCAGTTCTTC. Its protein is CASSEDRGRYEQFF.